This passage covers 4 T cell receptor beta chains from one sample sequenced in a study of T-cell memory formation after mild COVID-19. In TCRdb, the 5' RACE reads were re-called with MiXCR into one record per CDR3 protein. This table has approximately 150,000 distinct CDR3 sequences, over 15% appearing once. The source material was PBMCs or a T cell subset sorted from them (not recorded which). The receptor source for this set is an adult woman who had mild COVID-19 (a few samples of this study predate the infection). Cell type and time point are not known.

This clonotype was counted a few times. The rearrangement uses TRBV7-3 and TRBJ2-7, with D perhaps matching TRBD1 (5 bases). CDR1 is SGHTA and CDR2 is FQGTGA in the germline V gene. V lost 8 bases, J lost 3 bases, and 14 bases lay in between. This CDR3 contains 13 residues. The CDR3 nucleotides read TGTGCCAGCGCCCCAGGGAACAACTACGAGCAGTACTTC. Protein sequence: CASAPGNNYEQYF.

The chain employs TRBV6-5 and TRBJ2-5; unclear D gene. Germline-derived CDR1 and CDR2 are MNHEY and SVGAGI. The CDR3 has 15 amino acids. The V gene lost 5 bases and the J gene lost 4 bases, with 17 bases spanning the gap. The CDR3 region is CASSAGYTQAETQYF. In nucleotides, the CDR3 is TGTGCCAGCAGTGCCGGCTACACCCAGGCAGAGACCCAGTACTTC.

The CDR3, as DNA: TGTGCCAGCAGATCCGGGACAGGGAGAGTCTACGAGCAGTACTTC. It specifies CASRSGTGRVYEQYF. V gene TRBV12-3 or TRBV12-4 combines with J gene TRBJ2-7; 9 positions agree with TRBD1. The junction had 9 bases not matched to a gene; V was cut back by 6 bases and J by 3 bases. The CDR3 sequence is 15 residues long.

V usage is TRBV5-1 and J usage is TRBJ2-1; TRBD2 matches 10 bases. The J segment lost 6 bases and the V segment lost 1 base, leaving 7 bases of the junction unmatched. The V gene's germline CDR1 is SGHRS and CDR2 YFSETQ. This CDR3 has 16 amino acids. CDR3 in DNA: TGCGCCAGCAGCTTGAGGAGCGGGAGGGCTGGCAATGAGCAGTTCTTC. Its protein product is CASSLRSGRAGNEQFF.